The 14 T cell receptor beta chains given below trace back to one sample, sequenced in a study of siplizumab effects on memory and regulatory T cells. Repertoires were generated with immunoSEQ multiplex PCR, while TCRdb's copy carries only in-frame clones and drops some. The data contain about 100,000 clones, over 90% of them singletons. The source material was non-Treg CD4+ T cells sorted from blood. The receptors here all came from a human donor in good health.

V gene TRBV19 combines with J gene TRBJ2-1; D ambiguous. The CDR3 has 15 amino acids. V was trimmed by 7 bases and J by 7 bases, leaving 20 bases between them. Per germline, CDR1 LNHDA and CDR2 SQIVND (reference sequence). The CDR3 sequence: CASKPIRGEWNEQFF. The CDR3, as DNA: TGTGCCAGTAAACCCATTAGAGGTGAGTGGAATGAGCAGTTCTTC. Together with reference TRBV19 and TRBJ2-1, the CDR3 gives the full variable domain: DGGITQSPKYLFRKEGQNVTLSCEQNLNHDAMYWYRQDPGQGLRLIYYSQIVNDFQKGDIAEGYSVSREKKESFPLTVTSAQKNPTAFYLCASKPIRGEWNEQFFGPGTRLTVL.

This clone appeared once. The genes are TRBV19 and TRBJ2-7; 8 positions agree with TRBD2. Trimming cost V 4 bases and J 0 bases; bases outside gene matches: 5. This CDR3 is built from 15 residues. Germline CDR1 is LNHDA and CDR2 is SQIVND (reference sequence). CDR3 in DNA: TGTGCCAGTAGTACATATAGCGGGATCTCCTACGAGCAGTACTTC. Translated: CASSTYSGISYEQYF.

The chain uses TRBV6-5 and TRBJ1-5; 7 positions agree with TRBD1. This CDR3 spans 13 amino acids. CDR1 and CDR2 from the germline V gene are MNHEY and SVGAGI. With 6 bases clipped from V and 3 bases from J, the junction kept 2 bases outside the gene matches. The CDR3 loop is CASSRGVNQPQHF. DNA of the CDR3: TGTGCCAGCAGCAGGGGGGTCAATCAGCCCCAGCATTTT.

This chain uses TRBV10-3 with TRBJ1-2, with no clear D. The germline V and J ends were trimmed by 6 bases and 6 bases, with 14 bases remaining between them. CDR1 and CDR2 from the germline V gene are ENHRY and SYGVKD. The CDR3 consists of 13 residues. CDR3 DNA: TGTGCCATCAGCTTCCGGGATAGGGATGGCTACACCTTC. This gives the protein CAISFRDRDGYTF.

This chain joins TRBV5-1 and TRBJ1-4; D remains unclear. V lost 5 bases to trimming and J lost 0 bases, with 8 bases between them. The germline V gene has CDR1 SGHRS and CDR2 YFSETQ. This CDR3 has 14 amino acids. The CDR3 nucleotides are TGCGCCAGCAGGACGACGGCAACTAATGAAAAACTGTTTTTT. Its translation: CASRTTATNEKLFF.

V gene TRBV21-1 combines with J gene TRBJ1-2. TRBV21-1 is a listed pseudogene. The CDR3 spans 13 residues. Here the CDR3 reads CASTRRAMNGYTF. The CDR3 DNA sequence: TGTGCCAGCACCAGGAGGGCCATGAATGGCTACACCTTC.

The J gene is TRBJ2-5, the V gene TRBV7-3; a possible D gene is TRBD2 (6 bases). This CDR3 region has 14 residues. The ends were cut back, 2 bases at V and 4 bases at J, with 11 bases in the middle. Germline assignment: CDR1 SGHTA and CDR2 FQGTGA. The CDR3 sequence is CASSLRGRIETQYF. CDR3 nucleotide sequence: TGTGCCAGCAGCTTACGGGGGAGGATAGAGACCCAGTACTTC.

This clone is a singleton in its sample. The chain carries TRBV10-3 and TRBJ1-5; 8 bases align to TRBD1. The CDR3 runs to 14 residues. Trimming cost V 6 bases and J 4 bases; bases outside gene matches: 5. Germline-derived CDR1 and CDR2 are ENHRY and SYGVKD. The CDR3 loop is CAIRTGGENQPQHF. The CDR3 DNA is TGTGCCATCAGAACAGGGGGAGAGAATCAGCCCCAGCATTTT.

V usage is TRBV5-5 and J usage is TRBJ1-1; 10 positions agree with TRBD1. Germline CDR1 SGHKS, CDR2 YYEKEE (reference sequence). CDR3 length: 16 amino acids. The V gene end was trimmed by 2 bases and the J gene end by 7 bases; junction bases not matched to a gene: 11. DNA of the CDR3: TGTGCCAGCAGCTTTCAACCTGGACAGGGGGTCGGTGAAGCTTTCTTT. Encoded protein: CASSFQPGQGVGEAFF.

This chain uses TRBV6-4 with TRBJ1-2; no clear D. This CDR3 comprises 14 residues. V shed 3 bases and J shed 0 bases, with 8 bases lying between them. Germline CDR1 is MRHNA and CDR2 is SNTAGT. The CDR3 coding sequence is TGTGCCAGCAGTGAACAGCCAACTAACTATGGCTACACCTTC. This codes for CASSEQPTNYGYTF.

The CDR3 coding sequence is TGTGCCAGCAGTTACAGGGGCCTAGGGCGCCGGGATGAGCAGTTCTTC. This codes for CASSYRGLGRRDEQFF. The gene calls are TRBV6-5 and TRBJ2-1, with D possibly TRBD1 on 5 matching bases. With 2 bases removed from V and 8 bases from J, the gap between germline ends came to 19 bases. The germline gives CDR1 MNHEY, CDR2 SVGAGI. CDR3 length: 16 residues.

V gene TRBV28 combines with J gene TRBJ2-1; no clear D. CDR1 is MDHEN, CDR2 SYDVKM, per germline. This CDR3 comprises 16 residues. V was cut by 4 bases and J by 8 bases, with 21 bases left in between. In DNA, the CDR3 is TGTGCCAGCAGTTATATCTACGGCGGAAATCGGGATGAGCAGTTCTTC. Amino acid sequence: CASSYIYGGNRDEQFF.

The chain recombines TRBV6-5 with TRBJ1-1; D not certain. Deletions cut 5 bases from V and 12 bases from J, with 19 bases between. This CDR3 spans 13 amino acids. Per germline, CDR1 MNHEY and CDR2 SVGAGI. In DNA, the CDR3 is TGTGCCAGCAGTCCAACCCGGGCCCGGTCGACTTTCTTT. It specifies CASSPTRARSTFF.

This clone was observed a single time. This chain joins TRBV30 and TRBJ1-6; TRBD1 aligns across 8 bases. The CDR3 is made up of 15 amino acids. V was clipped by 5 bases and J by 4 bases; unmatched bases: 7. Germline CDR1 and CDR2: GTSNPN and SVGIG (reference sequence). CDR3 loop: CAWGKTGEYNSPLHF. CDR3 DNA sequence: TGTGCCTGGGGGAAGACAGGGGAATATAATTCACCCCTCCACTTT.